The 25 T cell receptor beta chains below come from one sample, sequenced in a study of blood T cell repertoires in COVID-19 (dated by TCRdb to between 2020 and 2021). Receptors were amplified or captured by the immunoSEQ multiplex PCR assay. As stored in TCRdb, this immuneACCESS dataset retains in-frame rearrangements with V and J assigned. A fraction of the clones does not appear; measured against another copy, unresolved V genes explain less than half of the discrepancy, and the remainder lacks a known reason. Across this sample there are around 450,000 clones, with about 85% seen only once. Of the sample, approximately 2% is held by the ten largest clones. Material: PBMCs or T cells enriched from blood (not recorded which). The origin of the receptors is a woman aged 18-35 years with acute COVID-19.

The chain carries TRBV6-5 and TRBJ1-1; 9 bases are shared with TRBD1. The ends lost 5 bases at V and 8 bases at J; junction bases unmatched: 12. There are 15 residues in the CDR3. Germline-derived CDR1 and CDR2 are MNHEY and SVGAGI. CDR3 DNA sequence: TGTGCCAGCAGTCCAATGGGACAGGGTCTCATAGAAGCTTTCTTT. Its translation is CASSPMGQGLIEAFF.

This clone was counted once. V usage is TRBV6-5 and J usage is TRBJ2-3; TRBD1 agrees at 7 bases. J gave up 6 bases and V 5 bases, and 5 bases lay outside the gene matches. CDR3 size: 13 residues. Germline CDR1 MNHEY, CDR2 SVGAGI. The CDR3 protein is CASSPTGTDTQYF. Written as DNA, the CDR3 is TGTGCCAGCAGTCCGACAGGGACCGATACGCAGTATTTT.

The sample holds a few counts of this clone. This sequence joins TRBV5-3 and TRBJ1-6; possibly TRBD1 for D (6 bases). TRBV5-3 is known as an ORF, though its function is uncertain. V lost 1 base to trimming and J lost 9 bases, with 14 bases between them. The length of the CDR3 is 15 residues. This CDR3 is CARSLLYRVGSPLHF. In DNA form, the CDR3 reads TGTGCCAGAAGCTTGCTATACAGGGTAGGTTCACCCCTCCACTTT.

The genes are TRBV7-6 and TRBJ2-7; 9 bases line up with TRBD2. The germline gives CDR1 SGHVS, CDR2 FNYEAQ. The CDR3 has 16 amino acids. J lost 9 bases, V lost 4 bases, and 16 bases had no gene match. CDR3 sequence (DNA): TGTGCCAGCAGCTCCTATGGGAGCGGGGGGCTTAGGAGGCAGTACTTC. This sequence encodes CASSSYGSGGLRRQYF.

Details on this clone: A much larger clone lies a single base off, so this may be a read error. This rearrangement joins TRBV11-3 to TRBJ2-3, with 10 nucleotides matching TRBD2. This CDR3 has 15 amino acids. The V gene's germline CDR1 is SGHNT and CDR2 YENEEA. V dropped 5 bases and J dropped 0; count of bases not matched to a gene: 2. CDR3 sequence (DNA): TGTGCCAGCAGCCCGACTAGCGGGAGCACAGATACGCAGTATTTT. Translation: CASSPTSGSTDTQYF. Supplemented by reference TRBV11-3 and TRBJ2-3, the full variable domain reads EAGVVQSPRYKIIEKKQPVAFWCNPISGHNTLYWYLQNLGQGPELLIRYENEEAVDDSQLPKDRFSAERLKGVDSTLKIQPAELGDSAVYLCASSPTSGSTDTQYFGPGTRLTVL.

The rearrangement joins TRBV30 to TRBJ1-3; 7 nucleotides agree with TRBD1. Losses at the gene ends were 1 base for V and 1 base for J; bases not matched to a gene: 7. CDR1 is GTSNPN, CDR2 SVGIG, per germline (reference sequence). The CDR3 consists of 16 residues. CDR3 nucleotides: TGTGCCTGGAGTGGCATGACACAGGGGTCTGGAAACACCATATATTTT. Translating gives CAWSGMTQGSGNTIYF. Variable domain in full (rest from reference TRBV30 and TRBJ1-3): SQTIHQWPATLVQPVGSPLSLECTVEGTSNPNLYWYRQAAGRGLQLLFYSVGIGQISSEVPQNLSASRPQDRQFILSSKKLLLSDSGFYLCAWSGMTQGSGNTIYFGEGSWLTVV.

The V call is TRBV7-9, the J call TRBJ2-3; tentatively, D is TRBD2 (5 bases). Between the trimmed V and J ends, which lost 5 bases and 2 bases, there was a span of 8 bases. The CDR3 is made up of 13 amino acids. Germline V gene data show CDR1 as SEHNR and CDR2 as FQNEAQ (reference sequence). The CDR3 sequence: CASSKTTTDTQYF. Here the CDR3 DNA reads TGTGCCAGCAGCAAGACTACCACAGATACGCAGTATTTT.

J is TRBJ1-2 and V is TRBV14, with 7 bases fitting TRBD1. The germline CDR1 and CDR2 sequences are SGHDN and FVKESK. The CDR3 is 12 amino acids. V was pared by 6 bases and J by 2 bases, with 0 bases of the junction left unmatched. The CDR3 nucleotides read TGTGCCAGCAGGGACAGGAACTATGGCTACACCTTC. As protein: CASRDRNYGYTF.

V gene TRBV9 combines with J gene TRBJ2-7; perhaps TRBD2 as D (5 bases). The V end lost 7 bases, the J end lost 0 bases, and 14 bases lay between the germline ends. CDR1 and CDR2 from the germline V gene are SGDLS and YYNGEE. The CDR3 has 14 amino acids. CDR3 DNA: TGTGCCAGCCCATCGCCTAGCAACTCCTACGAGCAGTACTTC. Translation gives CASPSPSNSYEQYF.

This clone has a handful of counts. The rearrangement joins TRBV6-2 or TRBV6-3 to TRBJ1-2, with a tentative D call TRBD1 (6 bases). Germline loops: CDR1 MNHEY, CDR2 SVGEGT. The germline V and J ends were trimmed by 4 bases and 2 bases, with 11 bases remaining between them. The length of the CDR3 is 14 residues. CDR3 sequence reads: CASSLSTGNYGYTF. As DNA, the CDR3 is TGTGCCAGCAGTTTGTCTACAGGGAACTATGGCTACACCTTC.

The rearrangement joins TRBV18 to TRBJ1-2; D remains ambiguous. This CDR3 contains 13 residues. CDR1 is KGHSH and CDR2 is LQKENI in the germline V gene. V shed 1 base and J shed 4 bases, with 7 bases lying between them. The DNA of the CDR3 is TGTGCCAGCTCACCACAAACTTCCTATGGCTACACCTTC. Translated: CASSPQTSYGYTF.

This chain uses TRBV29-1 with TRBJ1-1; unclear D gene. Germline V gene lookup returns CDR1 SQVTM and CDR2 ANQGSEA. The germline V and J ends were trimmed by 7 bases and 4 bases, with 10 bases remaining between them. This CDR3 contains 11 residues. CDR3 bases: TGCAGCGGAAAGGAGGGCACTGAAGCTTTCTTT. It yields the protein CSGKEGTEAFF.

Here the CDR3 DNA reads TGTGCCAGCAGTTTATCGATAATGGCCAATCAGCCCCAGCATTTT. Translating gives CASSLSIMANQPQHF. V usage is TRBV27 and J usage is TRBJ1-5; no clear D gene. CDR1 MNHEY and CDR2 SMNVEV come from the germline V gene (reference sequence). The CDR3 extends over 15 amino acids. Trimming removed 0 bases from V and 3 bases from J, with 9 bases in between.

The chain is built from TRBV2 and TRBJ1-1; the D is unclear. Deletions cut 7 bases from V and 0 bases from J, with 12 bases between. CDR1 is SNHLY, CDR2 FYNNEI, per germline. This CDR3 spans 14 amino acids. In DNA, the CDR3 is TGTGCCAGCAAAAAAGAAGACATGAACACTGAAGCTTTCTTT. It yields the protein CASKKEDMNTEAFF.

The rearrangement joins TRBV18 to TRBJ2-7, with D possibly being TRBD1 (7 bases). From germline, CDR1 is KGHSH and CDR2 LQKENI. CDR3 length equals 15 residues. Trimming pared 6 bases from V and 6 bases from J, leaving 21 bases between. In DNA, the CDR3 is TGTGCCAGCTCGTCAAGGGGGCGTCGGGAGAGCGAGCAGTACTTC. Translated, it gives CASSSRGRRESEQYF.

CDR3 residues: CASRGGVPYGYTF. In DNA, the CDR3 is TGTGCCAGTAGGGGAGGGGTTCCCTATGGCTACACCTTC. The V call is TRBV19, the J call TRBJ1-2; D might be TRBD1 (5 bases). Germline V gene lookup returns CDR1 LNHDA and CDR2 SQIVND (reference sequence). The V end was cut by 6 bases, the J end by 4 bases, with 12 bases between. This CDR3 has 13 residues.

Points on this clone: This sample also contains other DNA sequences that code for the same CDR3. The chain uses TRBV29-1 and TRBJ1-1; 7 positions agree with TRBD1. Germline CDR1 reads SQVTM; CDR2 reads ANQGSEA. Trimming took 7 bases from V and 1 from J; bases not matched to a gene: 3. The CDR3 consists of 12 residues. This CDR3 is CSGGQRNTEAFF. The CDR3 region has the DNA TGCAGCGGGGGACAGAGGAACACTGAAGCTTTCTTT.

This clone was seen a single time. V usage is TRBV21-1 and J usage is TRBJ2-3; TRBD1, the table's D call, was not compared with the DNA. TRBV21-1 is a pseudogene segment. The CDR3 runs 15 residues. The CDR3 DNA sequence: TGTGCCAGCAGCAACCGGGACAATCGAATAGATACGCAGTATTTT. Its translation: CASSNRDNRIDTQYF.

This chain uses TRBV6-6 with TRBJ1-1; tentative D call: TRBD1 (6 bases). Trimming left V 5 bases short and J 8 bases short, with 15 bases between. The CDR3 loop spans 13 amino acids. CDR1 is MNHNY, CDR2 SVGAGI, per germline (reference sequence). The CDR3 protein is CASSPLYDREAFF. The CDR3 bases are TGTGCCAGCAGTCCCTTATACGACAGGGAAGCTTTCTTT.

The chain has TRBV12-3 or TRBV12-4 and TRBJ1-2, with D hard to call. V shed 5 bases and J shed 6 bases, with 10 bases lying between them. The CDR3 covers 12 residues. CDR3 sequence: CASSMSRNGYTF. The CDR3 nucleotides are TGTGCCAGCAGTATGTCGAGAAATGGCTACACCTTC.

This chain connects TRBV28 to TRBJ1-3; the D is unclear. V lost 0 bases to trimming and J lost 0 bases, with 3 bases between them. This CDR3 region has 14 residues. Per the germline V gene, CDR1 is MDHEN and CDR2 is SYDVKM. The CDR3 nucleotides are TGTGCCAGCAGTTTATGGAGCTCTGGAAACACCATATATTTT. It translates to CASSLWSSGNTIYF.

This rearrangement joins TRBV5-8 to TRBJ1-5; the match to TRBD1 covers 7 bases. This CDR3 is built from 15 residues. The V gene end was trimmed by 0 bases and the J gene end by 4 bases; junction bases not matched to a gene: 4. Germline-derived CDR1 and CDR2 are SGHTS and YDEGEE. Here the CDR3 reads CASSLDRGRNQPQHF. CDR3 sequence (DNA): TGTGCCAGCAGCTTGGACAGGGGAAGAAATCAGCCCCAGCATTTT.

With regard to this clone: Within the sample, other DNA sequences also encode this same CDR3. The CDR3 is CASSPTGNTEAFF. DNA of the CDR3: TGTGCCAGCAGCCCTACAGGGAACACTGAAGCTTTCTTT. This sequence joins TRBV3-1 (or the pseudogene TRBV3-2) and TRBJ1-1; D is perhaps TRBD1 (5 bases). CDR1 and CDR2 from the germline V gene are LGHDT and YNNKEL (reference sequence). This CDR3 is 13 amino acids long. The ends were cut back, 4 bases at V and 1 base at J, with 7 bases in the middle.

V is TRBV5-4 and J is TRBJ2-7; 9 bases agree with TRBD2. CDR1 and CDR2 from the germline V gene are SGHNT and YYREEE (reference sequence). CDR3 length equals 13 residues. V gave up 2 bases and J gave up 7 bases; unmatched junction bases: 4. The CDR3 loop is CASSFWAGGEQYF. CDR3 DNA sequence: TGTGCCAGCAGCTTTTGGGCGGGAGGGGAGCAGTACTTC.

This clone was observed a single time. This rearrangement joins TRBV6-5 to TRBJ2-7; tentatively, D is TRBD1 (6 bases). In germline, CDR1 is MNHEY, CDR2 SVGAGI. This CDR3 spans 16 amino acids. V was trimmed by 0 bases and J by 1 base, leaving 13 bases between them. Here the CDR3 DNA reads TGTGCCAGCAGTTACTCGGAGGCCAGGGGATCCTACGAGCAGTACTTC. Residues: CASSYSEARGSYEQYF.